This T cell receptor beta chain was captured in a study of T cells after yellow fever vaccination. TCRdb re-called the 5' RACE reads with MiXCR, one entry per CDR3 protein. The sample has about 550,000 distinct CDR3 sequences, 15% to 20% seen once. V lost 3 bases to trimming and J lost 8 bases; unmatched junction nucleotides: 9. Germline CDR1 reads DFQATT; CDR2 reads SNEGSKA (reference sequence). The CDR3 is 14 residues long. This clonotype came up a few times. The chain links TRBV20-1 to TRBJ2-1; 8 bases map to TRBD2. The source material was PBMCs, sampled 15 days after the yellow fever booster vaccination. The receptor was isolated from a man younger than 45 who received the YFV17D yellow fever vaccine. The CDR3 bases are TGCAGTGCTAGGCTTAGTAGCGGGAAGTATGAGCAGTTCTTC. As protein: CSARLSSGKYEQFF.